The entry below describes one T cell receptor beta chain. The antigen is undetermined. Germline CDR1 and CDR2: LGHNA and YSLEER. Trimming cost V 2 bases and J 6 bases, with 16 bases left between them. CDR3 length equals 15 residues. TCRdb recomputed calls from the 5' RACE reads with MiXCR, one row per CDR3 protein. This sample yields roughly 670,000 distinct CDR3 sequences, of which around 19% are seen a single time; 15% to 20% belongs to the top ten. The record originates from a study of CD8 T cells in ankylosing spondylitis. Notes on the study in general: Characteristic of ankylosing spondylitis blood, it appeared, was a TCR beta motif comprising 7 to 9 highly homologous variants.

The clonotype was recovered from a male donor with ankylosing spondylitis. The chain employs TRBV4-3 and TRBJ2-5; D call uncertain. The sample consisted of blood, either unsorted or a sorted T cell fraction (not recorded which). CDR3 DNA: TGCGCCAGCAGCCAATTATTGGCAGGTTCGAAGACCCAGTACTTC. This sequence encodes CASSQLLAGSKTQYF.